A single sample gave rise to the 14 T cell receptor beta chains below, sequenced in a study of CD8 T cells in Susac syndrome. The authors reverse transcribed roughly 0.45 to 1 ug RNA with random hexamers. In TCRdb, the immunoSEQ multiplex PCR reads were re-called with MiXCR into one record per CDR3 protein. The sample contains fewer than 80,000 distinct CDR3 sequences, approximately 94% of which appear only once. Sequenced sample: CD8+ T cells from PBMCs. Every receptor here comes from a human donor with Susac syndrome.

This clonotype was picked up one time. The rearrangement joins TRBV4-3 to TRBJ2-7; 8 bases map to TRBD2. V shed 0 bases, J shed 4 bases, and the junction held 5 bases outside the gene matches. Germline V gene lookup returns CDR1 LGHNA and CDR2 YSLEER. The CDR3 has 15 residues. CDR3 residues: CASSQDPGGLYEQYF. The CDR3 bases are TGCGCCAGCAGCCAAGATCCGGGGGGGTTATACGAGCAGTACTTC.

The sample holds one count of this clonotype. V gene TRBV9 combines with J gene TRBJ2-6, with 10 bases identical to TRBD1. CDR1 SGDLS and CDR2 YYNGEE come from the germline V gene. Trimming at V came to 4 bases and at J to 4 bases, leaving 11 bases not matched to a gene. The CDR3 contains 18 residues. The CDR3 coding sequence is TGTGCCAGCAGCACCAGCCGGGACAGGGGTGAAGGGGCCAACGTCCTGACTTTC. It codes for CASSTSRDRGEGANVLTF.

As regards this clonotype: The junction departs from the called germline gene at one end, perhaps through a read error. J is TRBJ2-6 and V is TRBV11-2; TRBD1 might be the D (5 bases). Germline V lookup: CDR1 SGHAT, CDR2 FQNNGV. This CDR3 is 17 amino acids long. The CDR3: CASSLGGSQSGADVLTF. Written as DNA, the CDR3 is TGTGCCAGCAGCTTAGGCGGCAGCCAGTCTGGGGCCGACGTCCTGACTTTC. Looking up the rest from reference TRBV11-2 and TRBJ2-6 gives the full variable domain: EAGVAQSPRYKIIEKRQSVAFWCNPISGHATLYWYQQILGQGPKLLIQFQNNGVVDDSQLPKDRFSAERLKGVDSTLKIQPAKLEDSAVYLCASSLGGSQSGADVLTFGAGSRLTVL.

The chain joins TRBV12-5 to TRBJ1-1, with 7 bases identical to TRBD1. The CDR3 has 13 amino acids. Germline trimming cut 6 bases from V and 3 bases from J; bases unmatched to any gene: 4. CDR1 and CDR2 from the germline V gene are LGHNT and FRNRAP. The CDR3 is CASGIDRDTEAFF. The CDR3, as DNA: TGTGCTAGTGGCATCGACAGGGACACTGAAGCTTTCTTT.

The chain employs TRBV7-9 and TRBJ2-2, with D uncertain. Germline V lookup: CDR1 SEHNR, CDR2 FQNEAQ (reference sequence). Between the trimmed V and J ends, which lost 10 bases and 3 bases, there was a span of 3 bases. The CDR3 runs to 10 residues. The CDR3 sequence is CATYTGELFF. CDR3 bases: TGTGCCACCTACACCGGGGAGCTGTTTTTT.

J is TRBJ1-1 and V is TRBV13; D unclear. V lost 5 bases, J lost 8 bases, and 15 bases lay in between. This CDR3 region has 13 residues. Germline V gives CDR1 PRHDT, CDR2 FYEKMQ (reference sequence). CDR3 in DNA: TGTGCCAGCAGCCTATCCCACCTGACAGAAGCTTTCTTT. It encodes CASSLSHLTEAFF.

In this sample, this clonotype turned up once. The CDR3 here is CASSLGRVYTGELFF. As DNA, the CDR3 is TGTGCCAGCAGCTTAGGGAGGGTCTACACCGGGGAGCTGTTTTTT. The rearrangement joins TRBV7-9 to TRBJ2-2, with D possibly TRBD2 on 6 matching bases. This CDR3 is 15 amino acids long. Germline CDR1 reads SEHNR; CDR2 reads FQNEAQ (reference sequence). V was clipped by 1 base and J by 3 bases, with 9 bases between them.

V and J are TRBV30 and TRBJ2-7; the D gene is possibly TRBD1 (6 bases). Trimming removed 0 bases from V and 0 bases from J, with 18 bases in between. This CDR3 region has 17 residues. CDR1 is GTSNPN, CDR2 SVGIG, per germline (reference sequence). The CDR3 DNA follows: TGTGCCTGGAGTGTACCCCCCGACAGGTACTACTCCTACGAGCAGTACTTC. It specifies CAWSVPPDRYYSYEQYF.

CDR3 coding DNA: TGTGCCAGCAGCCCTAACCCCAGCGGGGGGGCCAGGACCGGGGAGCTGTTTTTT. It encodes CASSPNPSGGARTGELFF. The J gene is TRBJ2-2, the V gene TRBV3-1; 10 bases are a match to TRBD2. The CDR3 loop spans 18 amino acids. J gave up 5 bases and V 4 bases, and 13 bases lay outside the gene matches. Germline CDR1 reads LGHDT; CDR2 reads YNNKEL (reference sequence).

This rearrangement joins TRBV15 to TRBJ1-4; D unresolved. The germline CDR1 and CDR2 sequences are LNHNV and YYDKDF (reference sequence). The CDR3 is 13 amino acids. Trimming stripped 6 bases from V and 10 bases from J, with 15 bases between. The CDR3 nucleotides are TGTGCCACCAGTCCAAGTCTGGGATCAAAACTGTTTTTT. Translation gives CATSPSLGSKLFF.

CDR3 nucleotides: TGTGCCATAGGGTTTCCCGGTGGGGAGACCCAGTACTTC. This sequence encodes CAIGFPGGETQYF. The chain has TRBV27 and TRBJ2-5; D is undetermined. Germline V gene data show CDR1 as MNHEY and CDR2 as SMNVEV (reference sequence). The V end was cut by 10 bases, the J end by 5 bases, with 17 bases between. The CDR3 sequence is 13 residues long.

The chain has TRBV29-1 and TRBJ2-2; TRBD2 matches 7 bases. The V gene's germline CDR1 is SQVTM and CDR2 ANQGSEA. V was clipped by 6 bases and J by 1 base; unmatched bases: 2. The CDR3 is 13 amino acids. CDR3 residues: CSVGRVNTGELFF. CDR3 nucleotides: TGCAGCGTGGGGAGGGTGAACACCGGGGAGCTGTTTTTT.

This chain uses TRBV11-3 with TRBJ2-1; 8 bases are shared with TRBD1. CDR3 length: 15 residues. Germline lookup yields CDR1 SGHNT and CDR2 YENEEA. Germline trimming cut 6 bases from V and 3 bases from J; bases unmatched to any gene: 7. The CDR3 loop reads CASSPRQGLYNEQFF. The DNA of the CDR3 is TGTGCCAGCAGTCCCCGACAGGGGCTCTACAATGAGCAGTTCTTC.

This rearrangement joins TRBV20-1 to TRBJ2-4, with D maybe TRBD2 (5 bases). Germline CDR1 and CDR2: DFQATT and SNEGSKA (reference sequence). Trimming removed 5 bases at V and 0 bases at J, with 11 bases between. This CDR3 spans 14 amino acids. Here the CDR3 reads CSAVTGRAKNIQYF. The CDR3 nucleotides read TGCAGTGCTGTAACGGGGAGAGCCAAAAACATTCAGTACTTC.